The 5 T cell receptor beta chains below were found in one sample sequenced in a study of blood T cell repertoires in COVID-19. TCRdb's copy holds only in-frame clones and misses some; the assay was immunoSEQ multiplex PCR. Altogether about 170,000 clones are present, roughly 78% being singletons, with the ten largest covering under 20%. Source material: PBMCs or T cells enriched from blood (not recorded which). These TCRs come from a woman in her 70s in a cohort exposed to, infected with or recovered from COVID-19 (not recorded which).

DNA for the CDR3: TGTGCCAGCAGCTTAGTGAGAGGTTCGGGGGAGCTGTTTTTT. Its translation: CASSLVRGSGELFF. This chain connects TRBV11-1 to TRBJ2-2; D remains unclear. V lost 1 base and J 8 bases, leaving 11 bases between the germline ends. This CDR3 has 14 residues. Germline CDR1 reads SGHAT; CDR2 reads FQDESV (reference sequence).

V and J are TRBV10-3 and TRBJ1-1; 7 nucleotides line up with TRBD1. V gave up 6 bases and J gave up 5 bases; unmatched junction bases: 9. This CDR3 region has 14 residues. Germline V gene data show CDR1 as ENHRY and CDR2 as SYGVKD. The CDR3 loop reads CAISSRDSDTEAFF. The CDR3 coding sequence is TGTGCCATCAGCTCCCGGGACAGTGATACTGAAGCTTTCTTT.

The CDR3 region has the DNA TGTGCCAGCAGTGAAGGCTGGGGCGGGCTAGCGGGAGGCCCAGCCCGGGAGCAGTTCTTC. Its protein product is CASSEGWGGLAGGPAREQFF. V usage is TRBV6-1 and J usage is TRBJ2-1, with 11 positions matching TRBD2. With V trimmed by 1 base and J by 10 bases, 21 bases remained unmatched. Germline CDR1 and CDR2: MNHNS and SASEGT. The CDR3 length is 20 residues.

This sequence joins TRBV5-1 and TRBJ1-2, with TRBD1 identical over 9 bases. CDR1 and CDR2 from the germline V gene are SGHRS and YFSETQ. This CDR3 comprises 15 residues. V trimming: 4 bases; J trimming: 8 bases; junction bases outside the gene matches: 12. For the CDR3, the DNA is TGCGCCAGCAGCCCGTACGGGACAGGGCCCCGCGGCTACACCTTC. This encodes CASSPYGTGPRGYTF. Full variable domain (missing parts from reference TRBV5-1 and TRBJ1-2): KAGVTQTPRYLIKTRGQQVTLSCSPISGHRSVSWYQQTPGQGLQFLFEYFSETQRNKGNFPGRFSGRQFSNSRSEMNVSTLELGDSALYLCASSPYGTGPRGYTFGSGTRLTVV.

J is TRBJ2-7 and V is TRBV2; D is perhaps TRBD2 (5 bases). The germline V gene has CDR1 SNHLY and CDR2 FYNNEI. V lost 6 bases and J lost 1, with 13 bases in between. The CDR3 consists of 14 residues. CDR3: CASSIYSGSYEQYF. The CDR3 DNA reads as TGTGCCAGCAGCATTTATTCGGGGTCCTACGAGCAGTACTTC.